This T cell receptor (beta chain) was captured in a study of regulatory T cells in long-lasting Graves disease. Assembly of TCR beta libraries relied on iRepertoire HTBI primers together with Arm-PCR of CDR3 regions. MiXCR, run by TCRdb on the multiplex PCR reads, gives a single entry per CDR3 protein. The table has 650,000 to 850,000 distinct CDR3 sequences, 25% to 30% seen once. Trimming removed 2 bases from V and 7 bases from J; junction bases left unmatched: 8. Germline V gene data show CDR1 as LNHNV and CDR2 as YYDKDF (reference sequence). The CDR3 is made up of 15 amino acids. This clonotype appeared a few times. Time point: persistent/refractory GD, antithyroid drugs over 5 years with positive TRAb. There was RNA extracted from PBMCs, and the TCR library was made from it.

This clonotype was obtained from a female donor with Graves disease. This material consisted of peripheral blood mononuclear cells (PBMCs), taken when the disease was refractory, from a patient treated with antithyroid drugs. The chain joins TRBV15 to TRBJ1-1; 9 bases are shared with TRBD1. In nucleotides, the CDR3 is TGTGCCACCAGCAGAATGGGACAGGGAGGGGGTGAAGCTTTCTTT. Its protein is CATSRMGQGGGEAFF.